The rows below give T cell receptor beta chains drawn from one sample of a study of blood T cell repertoires in COVID-19. TCRdb's table, derived via immunoSEQ multiplex PCR, lists solely in-frame clones and lacks some. The data show around 56,000 clones, with about 89% seen just once and approximately 8% held by the top ten. Sequenced input: peripheral blood. These receptors were taken from a woman aged 55-75 years with active or convalescent COVID-19. Both conserved end residues are part of each CDR3. Fields, in order: V gene, clone size, J gene, D gene, CDR3 DNA, CDR3 protein. A D gene is named only where the DNA matches it firmly. Not every row has a clone size; where given, it reads once, few, many or a size class.

TRBV6-2/TRBV6-3	NA	TRBJ2-2	TRBD2	TGTGCCAGCAGTCTAAATGGACTAGCCACCGGGGAGCTGTTTTTT	CASSLNGLATGELFF
TRBV7-8	NA	TRBJ1-5	NA	TGTGCCAGCAGCCCCCAAGCTAGGACAGCAAACAATCAGCCCCAGCATTTT	CASSPQARTANNQPQHF
TRBV21-1	few	TRBJ2-3	NA	TGTGCCAGCAGCAAAGGAGAACAGGGAACGGGCGCAGGCACAGATACGCAGTATTTT	CASSKGEQGTGAGTDTQYF
TRBV10-3	NA	TRBJ1-2	NA	TGTGCCATCAGTTCGCACAGAGATGGCTACACCTTC	CAISSHRDGYTF
TRBV10-3	NA	TRBJ1-5	NA	TGTGCCATCAGTGAGACAGGAAATCAGCCCCAGCATTTT	CAISETGNQPQHF
TRBV6-5	NA	TRBJ2-7	TRBD1	TGTGCCAGCAGTTACGCGACAGGGGGCTACGAGCAGTACTTC	CASSYATGGYEQYF
TRBV15	once	TRBJ2-5	TRBD1	TGTGCCACCAGCAGTCAACAGGGGGCTGAGACCCAGTACTTC	CATSSQQGAETQYF
TRBV28	NA	TRBJ1-4	TRBD1	TGTGCCAGCAGTTTAGGACAGGCGACAAATGAAAAACTGTTTTTT	CASSLGQATNEKLFF
TRBV7-2	once	TRBJ2-1	TRBD2	TGTGCCAGCAGCTTGGACGGTCGCGGGAGGGTAAATGAGCAGTTCTTC	CASSLDGRGRVNEQFF
TRBV7-3	once	TRBJ2-1	TRBD2	TGTGCCAGCAGCCCCGGGACTAGCGCCCCCAATGAGCAGTTCTTC	CASSPGTSAPNEQFF
TRBV2	NA	TRBJ2-5	TRBD2	TGTGCCAGCAGACTAGCGGGAGGGATAGAGACCCAGTACTTC	CASRLAGGIETQYF
TRBV6-5	NA	TRBJ1-5	NA	TGTGCCAGCAGCCTAGGGGCTCAGCCCCAGCATTTT	CASSLGAQPQHF
TRBV19	NA	TRBJ2-7	NA	TGTGCCAGTAGTATAGCTCGGGAGAAGCCTGTCGAGCAGTACTTC	CASSIAREKPVEQYF
TRBV30	NA	TRBJ1-2	TRBD1	TGTGCCATCGGGACAGTTAACTATGGCTACACCTTC	CAIGTVNYGYTF
TRBV27	once	TRBJ1-3	NA	TGTGCCAGCAGTTCCTCCAAGAGCTCTGGAAACACCATATATTTT	CASSSSKSSGNTIYF
TRBV18	NA	TRBJ1-1	TRBD1	TGTGCCAGCTCACCGGACAGGCGGAACACTGAAGCTTTCTTT	CASSPDRRNTEAFF
TRBV5-4	NA	TRBJ2-5	NA	TGTGCCAGCATCCCACGAGAAGGGGGGGTTGAAACCAAAGAGACCCAGTACTTC	CASIPREGGVETKETQYF
TRBV19	NA	TRBJ1-4	NA	TGTGCCAGCGAGGTCGCGGCAACTAATGAAAAACTGTTTTTT	CASEVAATNEKLFF